This T cell receptor beta chain emerged from a study of cytotoxic CD8 clonotypes in ibrutinib-treated CLL. For the study at large: In all, approximately ten patients were relapsed/refractory, approximately 14 were treatment-naive and roughly 18 were IGHV unmutated. Findings of the study overall: On treatment, the uncommon public clonotypes contracted or remained stable.

V shed 0 bases and J 3 bases; nucleotides not matched to a gene: 6. The CDR3 runs 17 residues. CDR1 and CDR2 from the germline V gene are LNHNV and YYDKDF (reference sequence). As concerns this clone: Its antigen is still unknown.

Only in-frame clones appear in the TCRdb table, and some are missing; sequencing was by immunoSEQ multiplex PCR. The sample lists around 77,000 clones, around 80% seen once, with 7.5% to 8% in the top ten. The source of roughly 1.9 micrograms of genomic DNA for TCR beta libraries was cryopreserved PBMCs. The sequence came from a human donor with chronic lymphocytic leukemia. The V and J genes are TRBV15 and TRBJ2-3, with 10 bases aligning to TRBD1. The input for sequencing was PBMCs, taken at disease progression, from a patient treated with ibrutinib. CDR3 amino acids: CATSRDRQGAGTDTQYF. CDR3 DNA sequence: TGTGCCACCAGCAGAGATAGACAGGGGGCAGGTACAGATACGCAGTATTTT.